The rows below give T cell receptor beta chains drawn from one sample of a study of T cell responses to AZD1222 COVID-19 vaccine. Method: immunoSEQ multiplex PCR; TCRdb's copy keeps in-frame clones and lacks some. Of 140,000 to 150,000 clones detected, approximately 85% appear once; the ten largest clones hold approximately 4%. Sequenced material: peripheral blood, taken on day 0 of MenACWY control vaccination. The receptors were sampled from an adult in good health. Each CDR3 is given with its conserved first and last residue. D genes are given only for firm matches. The listing skips clone size in some rows; elsewhere it reads once, few, many or a size class.

>.|.|TRBJ2-2|TRBV5-5
CASSLRWDTGELFF
TGTGCCAGCAGCTTGCGGTGGGACACCGGGGAGCTGTTTTTT
>.|.|TRBJ1-5|TRBV19
CASSIDNQLSRHF
TGTGCCAGTAGTATAGATAACCAGCTCTCCCGGCATTTT
>TRBD1|.|TRBJ2-2|TRBV24-1
CATSDQQGVGGELFF
TGTGCCACCAGTGATCAACAGGGGGTTGGCGGGGAGCTGTTTTTT
>.|.|TRBJ1-2|TRBV28
CASSLAGYGYTF
TGTGCCAGCAGTTTAGCCGGCTATGGCTACACCTTC
>TRBD1|.|TRBJ1-1|TRBV7-3
CASSETGGAWTEAFF
TGTGCCAGCAGCGAGACAGGGGGCGCTTGGACTGAAGCTTTCTTT
>.|.|TRBJ1-3|TRBV5-1
CASSLTGSGNTIYF
TGCGCCAGCAGCTTGACAGGGTCTGGAAACACCATATATTTT
>.|.|TRBJ2-1|TRBV30
CAWSASYEQFF
TGTGCCTGGAGTGCCTCCTATGAGCAGTTCTTC
>.|.|TRBJ1-4|TRBV19
CASSVLNSKLFF
TGTGCCAGTAGTGTGCTGAATAGCAAACTGTTTTTT
>TRBD1|.|TRBJ2-2|TRBV5-1
CASSRGQAQTGELFF
TGCGCCAGCAGCAGGGGACAGGCACAGACCGGGGAGCTGTTTTTT
>.|once|TRBJ2-3|TRBV2
CASSTGAGNTDTQYF
TGTGCCAGCAGTACGGGGGCGGGGAACACAGATACGCAGTATTTT
>.|.|TRBJ1-1|TRBV6-5
CASSYSGQGEVFF
TGTGCCAGCAGTTACTCGGGGCAGGGCGAGGTTTTCTTT
>TRBD2|.|TRBJ2-4|TRBV6-1
CASSESLAGGPGKNIQYF
TGTGCCAGCAGTGAAAGCCTAGCGGGGGGGCCCGGCAAAAACATTCAGTACTTC
>TRBD2|.|TRBJ2-3|TRBV7-2
CASSSGTSGDTQYF
TGTGCCAGCAGCTCAGGGACTAGCGGGGATACGCAGTATTTT
>TRBD1|once|TRBJ1-6|TRBV14
CASSQGQGFSPLHF
TGTGCCAGCAGCCAAGGACAGGGTTTTTCACCCCTCCACTTT
>.|.|TRBJ2-1|TRBV5-5
CASSFPGGPLNEQFF
TGTGCCAGCAGCTTCCCCGGGGGGCCTCTAAATGAGCAGTTCTTC
>TRBD1|.|TRBJ1-2|TRBV19
CASSRSDAAGGAHGYTF
TGTGCCAGTAGTAGATCCGATGCCGCAGGGGGCGCCCATGGCTACACCTTC
>.|.|TRBJ2-7|TRBV11-2
CASSSGQTGSYEQYF
TGTGCCAGCAGCTCAGGACAGACGGGCTCCTACGAGCAGTACTTC
>.|.|TRBJ1-2|TRBV6-5
CASSYSLRGEGYTF
TGTGCCAGCAGTTACTCTTTGAGAGGGGAAGGCTACACCTTC
>.|.|TRBJ2-5|TRBV5-5
CASSLNPTPGETQYF
TGTGCCAGCAGCTTGAACCCCACCCCAGGGGAGACCCAGTACTTC
>.|.|TRBJ2-4|TRBV7-9
CASSASGIAKNIQYF
TGTGCCAGCAGCGCTTCTGGGATAGCCAAAAACATTCAGTACTTC
>.|few|TRBJ1-5|TRBV7-8
CASSLVTYNQPQHF
TGTGCCAGCAGCTTAGTTACGTACAATCAGCCCCAGCATTTT
>TRBD2|.|TRBJ2-5|TRBV7-2
CASSPTVRTSRRMETQYF
TGTGCCAGCAGCCCAACCGTCCGGACTAGCCGGCGTATGGAGACCCAGTACTTC
>.|.|TRBJ1-4|TRBV15
CATSRGTGIEIEKLFF
TGTGCCACCAGCAGGGGTACAGGGATTGAAATTGAAAAACTGTTTTTT
>.|.|TRBJ1-2|TRBV7-6
CASSATFGTYGYTF
TGTGCCAGCAGCGCCACCTTCGGGACTTATGGCTACACCTTC
>TRBD2|.|TRBJ2-1|TRBV11-2
CASSLSFGGGDNEQFF
TGTGCCAGCAGCTTATCATTTGGTGGGGGGGACAATGAGCAGTTCTTC
>TRBD1|once|TRBJ1-6|TRBV7-3
CASSNVGTGGSPLHF
TGTGCCAGCAGCAACGTAGGGACAGGGGGATCACCCCTCCACTTT
>.|.|TRBJ2-7|TRBV5-1
CASKRETGGSYEQYF
TGCGCCAGCAAGAGAGAAACAGGAGGCTCCTACGAGCAGTACTTC
>TRBD2|.|TRBJ2-2|TRBV6-5
CASSFRLATNTGELFF
TGTGCCAGCAGTTTTCGACTAGCAACGAACACCGGGGAGCTGTTTTTT
>.|.|TRBJ1-4|TRBV6-6
CASRDSATNEKLFF
TGTGCCAGCAGAGACAGCGCAACTAATGAAAAACTGTTTTTT
>.|.|TRBJ1-1|TRBV3-1/TRBV3-2
CASSHRDKSYTEAFF
TGTGCCAGCAGCCATAGGGACAAGAGCTACACTGAAGCTTTCTTT
>.|.|TRBJ2-7|TRBV15
CATSRDGGDLGLRPYEQYF
TGTGCCACCAGCAGAGATGGCGGTGACCTAGGGCTAAGGCCCTACGAGCAGTACTTC
>.|.|TRBJ1-5|TRBV27
CASRGGNQPQHF
TGTGCCAGCAGGGGCGGCAATCAGCCCCAGCATTTT
>.|.|TRBJ1-1|TRBV5-1
CASRALVDNTEAFF
TGCGCCAGCAGAGCCCTGGTAGACAACACTGAAGCTTTCTTT
>.|.|TRBJ1-5|TRBV19
CASTPHPGLEPQHF
TGTGCCAGTACCCCCCACCCGGGGCTTGAGCCCCAGCATTTT
>.|few|TRBJ1-1|TRBV5-8
CASSWGGLSNEAFF
TGTGCCAGCAGCTGGGGTGGGTTGTCAAATGAAGCTTTCTTT
>TRBD1|few|TRBJ2-7|TRBV12-5
CASGLGQGYEQYF
TGTGCTAGTGGTTTGGGACAGGGGTACGAGCAGTACTTC
>.|.|TRBJ1-3|TRBV3-1/TRBV3-2
CASSRTQGTGNTIYF
TGTGCCAGCAGCCGCACCCAGGGTACTGGAAACACCATATATTTT
>.|.|TRBJ2-7|TRBV7-2
CASSLSYVTVYEQYF
TGTGCCAGCAGCTTATCGTACGTTACAGTCTACGAGCAGTACTTC
>TRBD1|once|TRBJ1-2|TRBV5-1
CASSPGDRKVGYTF
TGCGCCAGCAGCCCGGGGGACAGAAAGGTCGGCTACACCTTC
>TRBD1|.|TRBJ2-2|TRBV19
CASSIQGAPTGELFF
TGTGCCAGTAGTATACAGGGGGCCCCTACCGGGGAGCTGTTTTTT
>.|.|TRBJ1-4|TRBV2
CASSGLGRKLFF
TGTGCCAGCAGCGGCCTCGGGAGAAAACTGTTTTTT
>.|.|TRBJ1-1|TRBV2
CASRAGLLNTEAFF
TGTGCCAGCAGGGCGGGACTTCTGAACACTGAAGCTTTCTTT
>.|.|TRBJ1-6|TRBV7-9
CASSPVVEGSPLHF
TGTGCCAGCAGTCCAGTGGTGGAAGGTTCACCCCTCCACTTT
>TRBD2|.|TRBJ2-3|TRBV5-3
CARSLARLAGGRTDTQYF
TGTGCCAGAAGCTTGGCCAGGCTAGCGGGGGGCCGCACAGATACGCAGTATTTT
>.|.|TRBJ1-2|TRBV12-2
CASRLGRDWNYGYTF
TGTGCAAGTCGCTTAGGCAGGGATTGGAACTATGGCTACACCTTC
>.|once|TRBJ1-2|TRBV9
CASSPGRPDYGYTF
TGTGCCAGCAGCCCTGGCCGGCCCGACTATGGCTACACCTTC
>.|.|TRBJ1-3|TRBV27
CASSPLGGNTIYF
TGTGCCAGCAGTCCTCTTGGGGGGAACACCATATATTTT
>.|.|TRBJ2-1|TRBV24-1
CATSEQGNNDEQFF
TGTGCCACCAGTGAACAGGGAAATAACGATGAGCAGTTCTTC
>.|.|TRBJ2-2|TRBV13
CASSRLGPRMAGELFF
TGTGCCAGCAGCCGACTAGGGCCAAGAATGGCCGGGGAGCTGTTTTTT
>TRBD2|.|TRBJ2-7|TRBV3-1/TRBV3-2
CASSQLAGGREQYF
TGTGCCAGCAGCCAACTAGCGGGGGGGCGTGAGCAGTACTTC
>.|.|TRBJ1-2|TRBV2
CASIRGPSGGYTF
TGTGCCAGCATACGAGGGCCATCCGGGGGCTACACCTTC
>.|.|TRBJ1-5|TRBV12-3/TRBV12-4
CASRGQTNQPQHF
TGTGCCAGCAGAGGACAGACAAATCAGCCCCAGCATTTT
>TRBD1|.|TRBJ1-6|TRBV7-9
CASSSGQGTNYSPLHF
TGTGCCAGCAGCAGCGGACAGGGGACCAACTATTCACCCCTCCACTTT
>.|.|TRBJ2-7|TRBV6-5
CASTPRLGKSYEQYF
TGTGCCAGCACCCCACGTTTAGGGAAGTCCTACGAGCAGTACTTC
>.|.|TRBJ1-6|TRBV6-4
CASSQYGGIPNSPLHF
TGTGCCAGCAGTCAGTACGGGGGTATTCCTAATTCACCCCTCCACTTT